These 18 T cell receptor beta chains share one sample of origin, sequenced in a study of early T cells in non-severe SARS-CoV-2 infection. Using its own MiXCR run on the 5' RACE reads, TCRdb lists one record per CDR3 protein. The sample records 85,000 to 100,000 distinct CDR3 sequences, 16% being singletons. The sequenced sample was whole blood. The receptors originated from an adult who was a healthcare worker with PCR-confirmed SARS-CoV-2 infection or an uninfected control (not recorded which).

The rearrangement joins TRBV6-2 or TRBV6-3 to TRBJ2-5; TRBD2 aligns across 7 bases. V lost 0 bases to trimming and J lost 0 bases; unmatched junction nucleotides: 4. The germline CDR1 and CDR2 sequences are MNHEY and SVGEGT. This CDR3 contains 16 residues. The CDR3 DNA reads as TGTGCCAGCAGTTACTCGCTACGGGGGGACCAAGAGACCCAGTACTTC. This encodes CASSYSLRGDQETQYF.

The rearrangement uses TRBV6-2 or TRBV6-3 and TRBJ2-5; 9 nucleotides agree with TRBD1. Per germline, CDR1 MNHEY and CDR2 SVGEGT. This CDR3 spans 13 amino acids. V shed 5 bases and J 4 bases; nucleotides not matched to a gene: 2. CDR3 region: CASSGTGLETQYF. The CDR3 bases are TGTGCCAGCAGTGGGACAGGGTTAGAGACCCAGTACTTC.

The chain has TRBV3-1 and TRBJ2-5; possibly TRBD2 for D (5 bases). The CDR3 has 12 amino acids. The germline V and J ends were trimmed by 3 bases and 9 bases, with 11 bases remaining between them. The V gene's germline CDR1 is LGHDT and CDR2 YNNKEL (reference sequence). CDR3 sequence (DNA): TGTGCCAGCAGCCACGAAAGAGGGTCCCAGTACTTC. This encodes CASSHERGSQYF.

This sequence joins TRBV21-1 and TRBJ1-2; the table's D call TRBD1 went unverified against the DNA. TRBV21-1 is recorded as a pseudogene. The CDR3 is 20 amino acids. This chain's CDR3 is CASSKGLNRGSQIANYGYTF. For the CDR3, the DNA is TGTGCCAGCAGCAAAGGCTTAAACAGGGGGTCACAAATAGCTAACTATGGCTACACCTTC.

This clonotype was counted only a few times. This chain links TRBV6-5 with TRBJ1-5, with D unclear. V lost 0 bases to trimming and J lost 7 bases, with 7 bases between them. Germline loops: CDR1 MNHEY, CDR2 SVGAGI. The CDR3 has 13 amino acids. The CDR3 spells CASSYSQNQPQHF. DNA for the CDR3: TGTGCCAGCAGTTACTCGCAAAACCAGCCCCAGCATTTT.

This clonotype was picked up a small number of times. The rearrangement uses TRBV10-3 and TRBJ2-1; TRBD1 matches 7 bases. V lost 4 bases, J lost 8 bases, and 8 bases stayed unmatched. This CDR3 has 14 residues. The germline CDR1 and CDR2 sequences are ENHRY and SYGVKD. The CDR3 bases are TGTGCCATCAGTGGGGGGACAGACAGGCATGAGCAGTTCTTC. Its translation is CAISGGTDRHEQFF.

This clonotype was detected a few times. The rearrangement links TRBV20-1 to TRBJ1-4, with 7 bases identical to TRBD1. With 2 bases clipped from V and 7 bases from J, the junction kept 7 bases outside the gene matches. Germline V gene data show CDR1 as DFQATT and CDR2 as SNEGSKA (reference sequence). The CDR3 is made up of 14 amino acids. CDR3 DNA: TGCAGTGCTAGAAGTTACAGGGGCAGTGAAAAACTGTTTTTT. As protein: CSARSYRGSEKLFF.

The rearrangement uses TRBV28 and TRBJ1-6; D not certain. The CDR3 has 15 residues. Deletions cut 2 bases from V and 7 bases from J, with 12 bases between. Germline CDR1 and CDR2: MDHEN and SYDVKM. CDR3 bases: TGTGCCAGCAGTTTAATGGGGTTCGGGAATTCACCCCTCCACTTT. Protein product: CASSLMGFGNSPLHF.

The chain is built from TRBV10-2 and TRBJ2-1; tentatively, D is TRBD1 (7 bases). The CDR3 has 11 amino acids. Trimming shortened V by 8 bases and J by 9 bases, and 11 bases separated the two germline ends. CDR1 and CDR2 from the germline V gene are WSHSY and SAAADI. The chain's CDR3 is CASSQGGEQFF. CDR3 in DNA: TGCGCCAGCTCCCAGGGGGGTGAGCAGTTCTTC.

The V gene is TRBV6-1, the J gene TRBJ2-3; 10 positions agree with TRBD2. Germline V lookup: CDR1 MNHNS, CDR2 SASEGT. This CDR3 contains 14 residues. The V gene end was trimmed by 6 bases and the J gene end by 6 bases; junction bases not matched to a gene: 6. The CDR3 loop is CASRTSGDADTQYF. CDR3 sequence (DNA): TGTGCCAGCAGAACTAGCGGGGACGCGGATACGCAGTATTTT.

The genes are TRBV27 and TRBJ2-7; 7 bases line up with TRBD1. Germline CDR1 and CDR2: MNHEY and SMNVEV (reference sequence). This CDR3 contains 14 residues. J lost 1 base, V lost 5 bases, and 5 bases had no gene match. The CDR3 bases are TGTGCCAGCAGTCTACAGGGGCGATCCTACGAGCAGTACTTC. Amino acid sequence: CASSLQGRSYEQYF.

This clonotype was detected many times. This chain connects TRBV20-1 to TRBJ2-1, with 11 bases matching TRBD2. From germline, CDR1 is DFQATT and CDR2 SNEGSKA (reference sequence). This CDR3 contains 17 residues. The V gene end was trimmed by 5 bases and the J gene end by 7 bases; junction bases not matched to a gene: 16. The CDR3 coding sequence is TGCAGTGCTCTCAACCGTCAACTAGCGGGAGTAAGTAATGAGCAGTTCTTC. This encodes CSALNRQLAGVSNEQFF.

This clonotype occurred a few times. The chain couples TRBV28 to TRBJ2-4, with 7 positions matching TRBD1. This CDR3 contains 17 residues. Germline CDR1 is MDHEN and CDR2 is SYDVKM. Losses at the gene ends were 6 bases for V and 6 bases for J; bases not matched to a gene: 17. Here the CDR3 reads CASRIRTPGTVGNIQYF. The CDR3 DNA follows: TGTGCCAGCAGAATCCGGACCCCCGGGACAGTCGGAAACATTCAGTACTTC. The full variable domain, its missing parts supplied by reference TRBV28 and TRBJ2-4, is DVKVTQSSRYLVKRTGEKVFLECVQDMDHENMFWYRQDPGLGLRLIYFSYDVKMKEKGDIPEGYSVSREKKERFSLILESASTNQTSMYLCASRIRTPGTVGNIQYFGAGTRLSVL.

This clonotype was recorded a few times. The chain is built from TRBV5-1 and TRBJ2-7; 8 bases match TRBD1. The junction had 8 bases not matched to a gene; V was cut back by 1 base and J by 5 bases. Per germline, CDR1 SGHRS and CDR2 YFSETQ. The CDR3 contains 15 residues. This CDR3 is CASSLSVQGVDEQYF. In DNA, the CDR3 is TGCGCCAGCAGCTTGTCAGTACAGGGGGTCGACGAGCAGTACTTC.

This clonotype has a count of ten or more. The CDR3 region is CASSLAGTYVYGYTF. The CDR3 DNA reads TGTGCCAGCAGCTTAGCCGGGACTTATGTCTATGGCTACACCTTC. This chain uses TRBV7-2 with TRBJ1-2; a possible D gene is TRBD1 (5 bases). The CDR3 sequence is 15 residues long. V lost 0 bases and J 4 bases, leaving 12 bases between the germline ends. Germline CDR1 and CDR2: SGHTA and FQGNSA.

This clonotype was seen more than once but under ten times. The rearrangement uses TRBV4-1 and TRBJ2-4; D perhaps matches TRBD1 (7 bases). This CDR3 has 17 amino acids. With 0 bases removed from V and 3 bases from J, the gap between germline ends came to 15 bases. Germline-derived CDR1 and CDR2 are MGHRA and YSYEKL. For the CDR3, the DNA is TGCGCCAGCAGCCAAGAAACGAGGGGGCGGGGCAAAAACATTCAGTACTTC. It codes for CASSQETRGRGKNIQYF.

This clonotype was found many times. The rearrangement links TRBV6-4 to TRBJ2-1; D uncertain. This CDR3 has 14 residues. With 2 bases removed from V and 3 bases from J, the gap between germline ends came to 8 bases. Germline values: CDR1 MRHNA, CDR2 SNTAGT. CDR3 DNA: TGTGCCAGCAGTGACGGTGGGGACTACAATGAGCAGTTCTTC. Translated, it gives CASSDGGDYNEQFF.

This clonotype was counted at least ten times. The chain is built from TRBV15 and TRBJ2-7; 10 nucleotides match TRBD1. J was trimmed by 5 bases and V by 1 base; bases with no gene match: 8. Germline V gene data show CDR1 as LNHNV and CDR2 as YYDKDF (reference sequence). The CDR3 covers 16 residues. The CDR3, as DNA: TGTGCCACCAGCAGAGGATCGGGACAGGGGTCGGACGAGCAGTACTTC. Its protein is CATSRGSGQGSDEQYF.